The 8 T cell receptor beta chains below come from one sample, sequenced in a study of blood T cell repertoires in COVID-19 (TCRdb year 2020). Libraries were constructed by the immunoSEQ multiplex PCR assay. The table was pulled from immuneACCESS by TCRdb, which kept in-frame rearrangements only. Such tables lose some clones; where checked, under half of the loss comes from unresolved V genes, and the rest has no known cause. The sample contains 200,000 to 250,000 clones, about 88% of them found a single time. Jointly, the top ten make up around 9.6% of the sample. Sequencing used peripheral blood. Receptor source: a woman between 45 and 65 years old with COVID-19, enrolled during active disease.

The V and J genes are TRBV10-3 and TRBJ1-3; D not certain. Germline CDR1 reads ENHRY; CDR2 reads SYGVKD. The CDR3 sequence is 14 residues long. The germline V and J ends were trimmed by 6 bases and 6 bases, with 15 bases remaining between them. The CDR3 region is CAISRRGSENTIYF. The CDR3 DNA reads TGTGCCATCAGCCGCCGGGGTTCGGAAAACACCATATATTTT.

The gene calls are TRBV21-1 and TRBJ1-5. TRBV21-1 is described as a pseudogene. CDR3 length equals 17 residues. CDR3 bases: TGTGCCAGCAGCAAAATAGTCGGATACGGGGGTTGTCAGCCCCAGCATTTT. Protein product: CASSKIVGYGGCQPQHF.

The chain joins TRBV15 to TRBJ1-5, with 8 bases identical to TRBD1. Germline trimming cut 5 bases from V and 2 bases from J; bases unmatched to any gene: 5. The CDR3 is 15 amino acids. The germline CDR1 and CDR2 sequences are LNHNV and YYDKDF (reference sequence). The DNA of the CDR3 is TGTGCCACCAGCCTGGACAGGGCTGGCAATCAGCCCCAGCATTTT. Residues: CATSLDRAGNQPQHF. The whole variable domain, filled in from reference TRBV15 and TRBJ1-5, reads DAMVIQNPRYQVTQFGKPVTLSCSQTLNHNVMYWYQQKSSQAPKLLFHYYDKDFNNEADTPDNFQSRRPNTSFCFLDIRSPGLGDTAMYLCATSLDRAGNQPQHFGDGTRLSIL.

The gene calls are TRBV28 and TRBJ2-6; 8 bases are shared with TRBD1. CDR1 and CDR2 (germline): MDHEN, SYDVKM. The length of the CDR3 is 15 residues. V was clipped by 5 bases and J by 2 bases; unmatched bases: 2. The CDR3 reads CASSLQGAGANVLTF. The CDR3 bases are TGTGCCAGCAGTCTACAGGGGGCTGGGGCCAACGTCCTGACTTTC.

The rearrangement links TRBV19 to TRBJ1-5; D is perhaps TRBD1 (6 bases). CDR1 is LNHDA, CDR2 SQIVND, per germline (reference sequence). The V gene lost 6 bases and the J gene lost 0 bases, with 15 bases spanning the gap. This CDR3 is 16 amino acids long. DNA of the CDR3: TGTGCCAGTAGCCTATTGACAGGTAATAGCAATCAGCCCCAGCATTTT. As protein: CASSLLTGNSNQPQHF.

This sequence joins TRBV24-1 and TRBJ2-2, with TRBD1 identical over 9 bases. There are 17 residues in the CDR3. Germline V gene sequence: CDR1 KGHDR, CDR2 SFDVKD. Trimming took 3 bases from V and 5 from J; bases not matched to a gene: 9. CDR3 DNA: TGTGCCACCAGTGATCTATACAGGGGGCCGGTGACCGGGGAGCTGTTTTTT. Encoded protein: CATSDLYRGPVTGELFF.

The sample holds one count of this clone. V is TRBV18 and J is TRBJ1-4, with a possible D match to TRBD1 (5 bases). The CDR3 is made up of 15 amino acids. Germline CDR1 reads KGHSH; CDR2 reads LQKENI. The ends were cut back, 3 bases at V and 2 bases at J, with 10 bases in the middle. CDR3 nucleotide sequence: TGTGCCAGCTCACCGGAACAGGTTACTAATGAAAAACTGTTTTTT. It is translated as CASSPEQVTNEKLFF.

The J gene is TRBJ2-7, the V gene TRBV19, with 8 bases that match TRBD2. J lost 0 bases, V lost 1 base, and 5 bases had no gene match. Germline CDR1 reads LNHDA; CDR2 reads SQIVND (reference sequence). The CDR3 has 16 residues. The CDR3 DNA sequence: TGTGCCAGTAGTATAGGAGCGGGGGCCTACTCCTACGAGCAGTACTTC. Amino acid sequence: CASSIGAGAYSYEQYF.